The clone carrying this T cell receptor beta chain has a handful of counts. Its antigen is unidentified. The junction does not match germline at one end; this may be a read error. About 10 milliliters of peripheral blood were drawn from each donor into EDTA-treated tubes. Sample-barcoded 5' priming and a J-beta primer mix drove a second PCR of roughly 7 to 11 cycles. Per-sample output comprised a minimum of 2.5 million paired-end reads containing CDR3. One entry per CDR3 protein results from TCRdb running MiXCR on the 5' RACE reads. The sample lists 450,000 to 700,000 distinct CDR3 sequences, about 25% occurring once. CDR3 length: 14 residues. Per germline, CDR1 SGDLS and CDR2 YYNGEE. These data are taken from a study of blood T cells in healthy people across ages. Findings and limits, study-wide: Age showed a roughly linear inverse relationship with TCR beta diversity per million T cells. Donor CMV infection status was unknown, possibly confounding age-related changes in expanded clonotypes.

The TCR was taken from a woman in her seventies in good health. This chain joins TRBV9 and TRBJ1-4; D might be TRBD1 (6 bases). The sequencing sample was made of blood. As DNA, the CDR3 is TGTGCCAGCAGCGGCGGGACAACTAATGGAAAACTGTTTTTT. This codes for CASSGGTTNGKLFF.